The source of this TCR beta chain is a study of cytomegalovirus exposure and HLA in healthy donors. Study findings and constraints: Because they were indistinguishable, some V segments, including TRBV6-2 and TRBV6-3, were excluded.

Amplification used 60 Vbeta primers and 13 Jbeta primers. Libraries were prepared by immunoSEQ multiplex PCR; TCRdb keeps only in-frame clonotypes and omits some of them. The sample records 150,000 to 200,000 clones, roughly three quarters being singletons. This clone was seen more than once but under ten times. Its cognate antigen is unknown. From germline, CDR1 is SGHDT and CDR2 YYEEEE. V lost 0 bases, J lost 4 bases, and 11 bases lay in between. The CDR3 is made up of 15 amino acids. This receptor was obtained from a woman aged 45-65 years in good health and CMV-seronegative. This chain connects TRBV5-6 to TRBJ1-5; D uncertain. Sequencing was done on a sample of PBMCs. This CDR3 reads CASSLGGFANQPQHF. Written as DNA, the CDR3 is TGTGCCAGCAGCTTGGGAGGGTTTGCAAATCAGCCCCAGCATTTT.